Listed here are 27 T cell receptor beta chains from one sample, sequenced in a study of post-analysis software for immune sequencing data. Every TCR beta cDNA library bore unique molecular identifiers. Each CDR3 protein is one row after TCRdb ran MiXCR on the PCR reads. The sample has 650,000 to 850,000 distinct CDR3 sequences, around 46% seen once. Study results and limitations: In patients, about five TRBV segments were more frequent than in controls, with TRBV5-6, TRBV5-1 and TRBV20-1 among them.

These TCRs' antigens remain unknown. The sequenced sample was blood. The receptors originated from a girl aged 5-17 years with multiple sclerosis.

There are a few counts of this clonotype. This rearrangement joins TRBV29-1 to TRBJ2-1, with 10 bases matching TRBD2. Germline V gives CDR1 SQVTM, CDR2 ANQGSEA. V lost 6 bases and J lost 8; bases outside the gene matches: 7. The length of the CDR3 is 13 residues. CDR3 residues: CSVGLAGAHEQFF. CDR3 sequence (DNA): TGCAGCGTCGGGCTAGCGGGAGCGCATGAGCAGTTCTTC.

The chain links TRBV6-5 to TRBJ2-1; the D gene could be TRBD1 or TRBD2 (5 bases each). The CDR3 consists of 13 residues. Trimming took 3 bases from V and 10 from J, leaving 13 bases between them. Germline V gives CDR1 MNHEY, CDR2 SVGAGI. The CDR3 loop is CASSYRDAQEQFF. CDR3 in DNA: TGTGCCAGCAGTTATCGGGACGCCCAAGAGCAGTTCTTC.

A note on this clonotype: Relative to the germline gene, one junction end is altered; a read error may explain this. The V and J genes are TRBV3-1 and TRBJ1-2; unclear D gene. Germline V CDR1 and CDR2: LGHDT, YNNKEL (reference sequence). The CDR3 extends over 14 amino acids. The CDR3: CASTQHENNYGYTF. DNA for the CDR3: TGTGCCAGCACCCAACACGAGAATAACTATGGCTACACCTTC. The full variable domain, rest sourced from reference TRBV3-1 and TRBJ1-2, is DTAVSQTPKYLVTQMGNDKSIKCEQNLGHDTMYWYKQDSKKFLKIMFSYNNKELIINETVPNRFSPKSPDKAHLNLHINSLELGDSAVYFCASTQHENNYGYTFGSGTRLTVV.

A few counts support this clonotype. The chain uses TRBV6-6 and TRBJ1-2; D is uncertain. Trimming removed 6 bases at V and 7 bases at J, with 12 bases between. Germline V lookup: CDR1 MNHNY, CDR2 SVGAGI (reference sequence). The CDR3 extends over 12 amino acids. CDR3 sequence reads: CASSHPGSGYTF. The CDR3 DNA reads TGTGCCAGCAGCCACCCGGGGAGTGGCTACACCTTC.

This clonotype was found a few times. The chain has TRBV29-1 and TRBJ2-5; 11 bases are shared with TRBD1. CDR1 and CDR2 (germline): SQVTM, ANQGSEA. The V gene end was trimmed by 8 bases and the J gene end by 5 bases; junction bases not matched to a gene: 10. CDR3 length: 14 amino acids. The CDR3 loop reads CSYGQGAIEETQYF. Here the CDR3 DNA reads TGCAGCTACGGACAGGGGGCTATCGAGGAGACCCAGTACTTC.

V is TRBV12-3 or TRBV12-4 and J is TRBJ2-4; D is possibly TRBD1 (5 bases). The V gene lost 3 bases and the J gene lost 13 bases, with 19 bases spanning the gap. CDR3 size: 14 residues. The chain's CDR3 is CASSLGLPPREQYF. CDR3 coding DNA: TGTGCCAGCAGTTTGGGGCTACCCCCGCGAGAGCAGTACTTC.

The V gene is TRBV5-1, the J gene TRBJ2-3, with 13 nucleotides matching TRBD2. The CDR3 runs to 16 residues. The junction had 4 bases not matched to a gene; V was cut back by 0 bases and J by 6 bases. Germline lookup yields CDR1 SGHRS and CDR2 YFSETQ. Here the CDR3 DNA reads TGCGCCAGCAGCTTGGATCAGACTAGCGGGAGGGATACGCAGTATTTT. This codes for CASSLDQTSGRDTQYF.

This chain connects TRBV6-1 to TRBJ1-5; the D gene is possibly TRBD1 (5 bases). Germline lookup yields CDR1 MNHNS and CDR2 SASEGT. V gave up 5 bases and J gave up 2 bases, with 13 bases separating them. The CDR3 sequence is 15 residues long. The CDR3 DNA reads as TGTGCCAGCAGTATAAAAGGGGAGGGCAATCAGCCCCAGCATTTT. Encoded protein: CASSIKGEGNQPQHF.

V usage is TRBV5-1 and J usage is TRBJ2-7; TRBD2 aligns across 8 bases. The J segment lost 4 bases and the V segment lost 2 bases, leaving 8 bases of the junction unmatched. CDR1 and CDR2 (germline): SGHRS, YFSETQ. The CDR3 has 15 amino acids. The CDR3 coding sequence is TGCGCCAGCAGCTTTTTAGGGACTAGTCAGTACGAGCAGTACTTC. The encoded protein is CASSFLGTSQYEQYF.

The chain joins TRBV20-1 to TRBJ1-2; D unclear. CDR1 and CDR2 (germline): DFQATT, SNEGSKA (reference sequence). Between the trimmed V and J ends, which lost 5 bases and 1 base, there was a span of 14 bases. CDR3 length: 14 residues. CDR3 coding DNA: TGCAGTGCTGTAGATGAGACCAATAACTATGGCTACACCTTC. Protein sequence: CSAVDETNNYGYTF.

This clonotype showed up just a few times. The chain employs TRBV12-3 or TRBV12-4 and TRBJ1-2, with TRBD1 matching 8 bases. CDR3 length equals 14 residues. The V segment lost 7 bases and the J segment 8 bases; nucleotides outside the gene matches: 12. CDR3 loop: CASKLTGEGYGYTF. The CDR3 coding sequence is TGTGCCAGCAAACTGACAGGGGAAGGGTACGGCTACACCTTC.

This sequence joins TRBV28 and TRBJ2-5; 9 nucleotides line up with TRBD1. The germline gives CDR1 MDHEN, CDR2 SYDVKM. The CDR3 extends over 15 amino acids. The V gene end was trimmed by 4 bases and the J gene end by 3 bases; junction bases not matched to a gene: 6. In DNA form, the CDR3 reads TGTGCCAGCAGTTCCAAGGGACAGGGTGAAGAGACCCAGTACTTC. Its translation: CASSSKGQGEETQYF.

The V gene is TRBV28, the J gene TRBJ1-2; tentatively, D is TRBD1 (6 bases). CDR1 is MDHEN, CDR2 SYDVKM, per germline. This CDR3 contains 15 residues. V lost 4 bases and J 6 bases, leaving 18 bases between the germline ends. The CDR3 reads CASSSLTGQPDGYTF. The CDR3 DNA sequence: TGTGCCAGCAGTTCTCTTACGGGACAACCGGATGGCTACACCTTC.

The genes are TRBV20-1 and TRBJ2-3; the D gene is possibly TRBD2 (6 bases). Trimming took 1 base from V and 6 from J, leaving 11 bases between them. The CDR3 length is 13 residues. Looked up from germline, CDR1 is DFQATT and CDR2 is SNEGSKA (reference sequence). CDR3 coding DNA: TGCAGTGCTAGAGTGGTGGGAGGCGATACGCAGTATTTT. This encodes CSARVVGGDTQYF.

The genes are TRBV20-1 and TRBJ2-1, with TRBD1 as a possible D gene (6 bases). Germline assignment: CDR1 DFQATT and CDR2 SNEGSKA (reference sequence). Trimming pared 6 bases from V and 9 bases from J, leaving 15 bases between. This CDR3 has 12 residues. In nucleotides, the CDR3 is TGCAGTGCGCGGACAGCCGCGGGTGAGCAGTTCTTC. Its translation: CSARTAAGEQFF.

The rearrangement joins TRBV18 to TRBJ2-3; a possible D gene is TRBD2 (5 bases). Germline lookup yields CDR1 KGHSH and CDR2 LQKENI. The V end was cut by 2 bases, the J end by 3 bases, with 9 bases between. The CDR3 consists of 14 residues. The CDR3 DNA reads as TGTGCCAGCTCACCAGATGGGAGAACAGATACGCAGTATTTT. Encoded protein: CASSPDGRTDTQYF.

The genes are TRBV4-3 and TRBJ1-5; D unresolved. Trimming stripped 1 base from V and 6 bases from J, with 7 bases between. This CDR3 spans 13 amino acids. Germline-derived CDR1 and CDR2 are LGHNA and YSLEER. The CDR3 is CASSQGMGQPQHF. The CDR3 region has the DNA TGCGCCAGCAGCCAAGGGATGGGTCAGCCCCAGCATTTT.

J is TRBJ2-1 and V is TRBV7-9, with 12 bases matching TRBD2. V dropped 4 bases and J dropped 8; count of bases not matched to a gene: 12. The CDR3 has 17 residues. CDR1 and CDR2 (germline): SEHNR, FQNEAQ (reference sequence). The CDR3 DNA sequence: TGTGCCAGCAGCTCATCACCGCTAGCGGGAGGGGGTTATGAGCAGTTCTTC. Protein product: CASSSSPLAGGGYEQFF.

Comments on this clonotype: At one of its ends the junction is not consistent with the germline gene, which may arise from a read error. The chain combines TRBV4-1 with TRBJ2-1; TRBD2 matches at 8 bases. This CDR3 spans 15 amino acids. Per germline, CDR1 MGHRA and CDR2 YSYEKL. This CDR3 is CASSKEGSGTNEQFF. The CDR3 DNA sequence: TGCGCCAGCAGCAAAGAGGGTAGCGGGACCAATGAGCAGTTCTTC.

The DNA for the CDR3 is TGTGCCAGCAGCCCCCGGCAGGCAAGTGGCTACACCTTC. Translating gives CASSPRQASGYTF. The V and J genes are TRBV28 and TRBJ1-2; the D is unclear. The CDR3 spans 13 residues. Germline CDR1 reads MDHEN; CDR2 reads SYDVKM. V dropped 6 bases and J dropped 7 bases, with 15 bases sitting between them.

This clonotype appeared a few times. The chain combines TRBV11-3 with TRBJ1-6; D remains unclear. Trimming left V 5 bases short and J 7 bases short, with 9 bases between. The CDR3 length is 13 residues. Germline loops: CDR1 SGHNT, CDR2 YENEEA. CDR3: CASSAVGNSPLHF. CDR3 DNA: TGTGCCAGCAGCGCGGTCGGGAATTCACCCCTCCACTTT.

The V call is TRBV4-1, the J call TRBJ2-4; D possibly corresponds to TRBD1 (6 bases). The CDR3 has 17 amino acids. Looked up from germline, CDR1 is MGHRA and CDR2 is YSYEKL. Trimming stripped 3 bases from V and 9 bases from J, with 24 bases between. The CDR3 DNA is TGCGCCAGCAGCCAGGAAGGATTCCAGAGGGTGACAGGCATTCAGTACTTC. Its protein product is CASSQEGFQRVTGIQYF.

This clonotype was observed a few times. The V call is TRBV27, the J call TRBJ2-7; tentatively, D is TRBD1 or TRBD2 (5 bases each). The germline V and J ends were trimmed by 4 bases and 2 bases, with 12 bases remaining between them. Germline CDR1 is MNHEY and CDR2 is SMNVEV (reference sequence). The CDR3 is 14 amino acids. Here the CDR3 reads CASSSWGSTYEQYF. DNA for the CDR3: TGTGCCAGCAGTTCCTGGGGGTCCACCTACGAGCAGTACTTC.

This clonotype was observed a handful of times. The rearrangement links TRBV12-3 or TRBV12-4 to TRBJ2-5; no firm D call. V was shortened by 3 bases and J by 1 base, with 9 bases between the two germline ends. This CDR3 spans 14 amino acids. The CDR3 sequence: CASSFRSTQETQYF. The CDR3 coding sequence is TGTGCCAGCAGTTTTCGGTCTACCCAAGAGACCCAGTACTTC.

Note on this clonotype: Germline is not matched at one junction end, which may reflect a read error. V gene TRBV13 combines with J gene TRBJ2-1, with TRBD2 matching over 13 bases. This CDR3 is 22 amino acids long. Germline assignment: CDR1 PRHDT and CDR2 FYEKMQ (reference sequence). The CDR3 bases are TGTGCCAGCAGTAGCATAGCCGGACTAGCGGGAGCTAGGGAGGGGCTACACGATGAGCGGTTCTTC. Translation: CASSSIAGLAGAREGLHDERFF.

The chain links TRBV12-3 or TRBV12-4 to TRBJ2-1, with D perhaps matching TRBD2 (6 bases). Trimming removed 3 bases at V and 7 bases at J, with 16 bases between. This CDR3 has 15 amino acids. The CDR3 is CASSFSSSGRNEQFF. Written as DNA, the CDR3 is TGTGCCAGCAGTTTTAGCTCTTCGGGGAGGAATGAGCAGTTCTTC.

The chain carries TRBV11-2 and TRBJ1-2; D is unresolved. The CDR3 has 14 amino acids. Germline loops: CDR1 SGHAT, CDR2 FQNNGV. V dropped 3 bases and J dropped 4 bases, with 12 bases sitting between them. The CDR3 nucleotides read TGTGCCAGCAGCTTCACCTCGGCTCTCTATGGCTACACCTTC. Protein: CASSFTSALYGYTF.